This TCR beta chain was sequenced during a study of blood T cell repertoires in COVID-19. Study-wide context: Sites in the United States, Italy and Spain provided acute and convalescent COVID-19 samples. In each case, the material was cDNA or gDNA derived from T cells, B-cell-depleted T cells, or PBMCs.

Original methodology: Amplifying reference gene primers gave estimates of nucleated cell counts. Method: immunoSEQ multiplex PCR; TCRdb's copy keeps in-frame clones and lacks some. The V and J calls and the clone size are those of that table, but D and trimming were determined from the DNA. The data show under 250,000 clones, roughly 84% seen once. V shed 4 bases and J shed 3 bases, with 15 bases lying between them. The CDR3 contains 15 residues. Looked up from germline, CDR1 is MGHRA and CDR2 is YSYEKL. The specimen sequenced was peripheral blood. The TCR originated in a woman older than 75 with acute or convalescent COVID-19. The chain couples TRBV4-1 to TRBJ1-2; D is undetermined. CDR3 loop: CASSPAFWLYYGYTF. The CDR3 bases are TGCGCCAGCAGCCCAGCGTTTTGGCTTTACTATGGCTACACCTTC.